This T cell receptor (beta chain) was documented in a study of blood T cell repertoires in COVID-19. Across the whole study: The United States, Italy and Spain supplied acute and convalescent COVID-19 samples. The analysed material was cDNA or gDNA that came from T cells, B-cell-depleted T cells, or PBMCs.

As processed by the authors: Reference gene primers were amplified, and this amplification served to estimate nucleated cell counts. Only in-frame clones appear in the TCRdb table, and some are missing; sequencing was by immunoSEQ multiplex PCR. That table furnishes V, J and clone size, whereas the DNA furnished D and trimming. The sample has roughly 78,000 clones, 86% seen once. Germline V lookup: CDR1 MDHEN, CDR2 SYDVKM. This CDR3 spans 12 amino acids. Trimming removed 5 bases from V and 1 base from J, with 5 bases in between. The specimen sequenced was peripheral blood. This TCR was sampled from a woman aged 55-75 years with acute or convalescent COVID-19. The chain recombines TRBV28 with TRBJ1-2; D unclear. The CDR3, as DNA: TGTGCCAGCAGTGAGAGTAACTATGGCTACACCTTC. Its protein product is CASSESNYGYTF.